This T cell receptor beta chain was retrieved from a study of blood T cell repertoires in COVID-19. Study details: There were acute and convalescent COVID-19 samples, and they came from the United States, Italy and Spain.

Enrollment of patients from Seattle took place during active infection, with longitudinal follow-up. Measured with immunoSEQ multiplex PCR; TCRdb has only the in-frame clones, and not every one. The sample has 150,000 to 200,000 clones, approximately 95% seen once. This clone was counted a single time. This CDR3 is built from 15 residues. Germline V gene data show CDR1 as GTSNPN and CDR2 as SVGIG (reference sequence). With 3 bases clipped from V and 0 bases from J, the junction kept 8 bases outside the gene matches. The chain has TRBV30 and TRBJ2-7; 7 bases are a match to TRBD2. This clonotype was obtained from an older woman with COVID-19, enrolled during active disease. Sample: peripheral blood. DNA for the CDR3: TGTGCCTGGAGCGCTACCCCTAGCGGCTCCTACGAGCAGTACTTC. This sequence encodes CAWSATPSGSYEQYF.